These 18 T cell receptor beta chains were sequenced from one sample in a study of T cell repertoires in cytomegalovirus infection. TCRdb redid the calling of the reads with MiXCR, one entry per CDR3 protein. The sample lists hundreds of thousands of distinct CDR3 sequences; around a third were seen once. No cognate antigen is known for these TCRs. The sequences come from cultured PBMCs, collected from culture after CMV antigen stimulation. These receptors all stem from a human donor in good health (CMV status not recorded). Some clones in this sample may be carry-over from other donors' samples.

The chain joins TRBV5-1 to TRBJ2-5; 7 bases align to TRBD2. The CDR3 contains 11 residues. The germline V gene has CDR1 SGHRS and CDR2 YFSETQ. V trimming: 6 bases; J trimming: 5 bases; junction bases outside the gene matches: 1. CDR3 region: CASTGGETQYF. The CDR3 DNA follows: TGCGCCAGCACCGGGGGGGAGACCCAGTACTTC.

The chain has TRBV7-2 and TRBJ2-1; 8 bases fit TRBD2. V lost 5 bases, J lost 2 bases, and 5 bases stayed unmatched. The CDR3 is 15 amino acids. The germline V gene has CDR1 SGHTA and CDR2 FQGNSA. In DNA, the CDR3 is TGTGCCAGCAGCCCCCGGGGGGGCCCCTACAATGAGCAGTTCTTC. Its translation: CASSPRGGPYNEQFF. Full variable domain (remainder filled in from reference TRBV7-2 and TRBJ2-1): GAGVSQSPSNKVTEKGKDVELRCDPISGHTALYWYRQSLGQGLEFLIYFQGNSAPDKSGLPSDRFSAERTGGSVSTLTIQRTQQEDSAVYLCASSPRGGPYNEQFFGPGTRLTVL.

This chain joins TRBV27 and TRBJ2-2; TRBD2 aligns across 11 bases. The CDR3 length is 16 residues. J gave up 7 bases and V 3 bases, and 7 bases lay outside the gene matches. CDR1 and CDR2 from the germline V gene are MNHEY and SMNVEV (reference sequence). In DNA form, the CDR3 reads TGTGCCAGCAGTTTCTTAGCGGGAGGGCCTATCGGGGAGCTGTTTTTT. Protein sequence: CASSFLAGGPIGELFF.

The rearrangement joins TRBV19 to TRBJ1-5; no definite D call. The germline V and J ends were trimmed by 1 base and 7 bases, with 5 bases remaining between them. The CDR3 is made up of 12 amino acids. Germline CDR1 and CDR2: LNHDA and SQIVND (reference sequence). The chain's CDR3 is CASSIARQPQHF. The DNA for the CDR3 is TGTGCCAGTAGTATAGCTCGGCAGCCCCAGCATTTT.

This chain joins TRBV20-1 and TRBJ2-1; no clear D. Germline CDR1 is DFQATT and CDR2 is SNEGSKA (reference sequence). The CDR3 runs to 13 residues. With 0 bases removed from V and 4 bases from J, the gap between germline ends came to 7 bases. DNA for the CDR3: TGCAGTGCTAGAGATCAGATGTACAATGAGCAGTTCTTC. This translates into CSARDQMYNEQFF.

Ten or more counts support this clonotype. One end of the junction varies from germline; a read error may be responsible. The V call is TRBV11-2, the J call TRBJ2-2; unclear D gene. Germline CDR1 is SGHAT and CDR2 is FQNNGV. The CDR3 sequence is 14 residues long. In DNA, the CDR3 is TGTGCCACCAGCTCTGGGGTGGGCACCGGGGAGCTGTTTTTT. This gives the protein CATSSGVGTGELFF.

J is TRBJ2-1 and V is TRBV6-8, with 15 bases fitting TRBD2. Trimming took 0 bases from V and 9 from J; bases not matched to a gene: 6. The CDR3 covers 17 residues. Per the germline V gene, CDR1 is MNHGY and CDR2 is SAAAGT. DNA for the CDR3: TGTGCCAGCAGTTACTCTGTGGGACTAGCGGGAGGTATTGAGCAGTTCTTC. It yields the protein CASSYSVGLAGGIEQFF.

The chain is built from TRBV6-5 and TRBJ1-2; a possible D gene is TRBD1 (5 bases). CDR3 length: 14 residues. The V gene lost 5 bases and the J gene lost 4 bases, with 14 bases spanning the gap. Germline CDR1 MNHEY, CDR2 SVGAGI. As DNA, the CDR3 is TGTGCCAGCAGTGAAGCCTCGGGGCCCTATGGCTACACCTTC. It yields the protein CASSEASGPYGYTF.

This clonotype was detected only once. The rearrangement uses TRBV29-1 and TRBJ2-7; possible D gene TRBD1, 6 bases. This CDR3 is built from 13 residues. CDR1 and CDR2 from the germline V gene are SQVTM and ANQGSEA. V was cut by 7 bases and J by 0 bases, with 13 bases left in between. The CDR3 DNA sequence: TGCAGCGCCTCGCGGACAGTCTCCTACGAGCAGTACTTC. Translating gives CSASRTVSYEQYF.

This clonotype appeared a few times. The chain joins TRBV27 to TRBJ2-3; 8 nucleotides match TRBD1. The CDR3 consists of 18 residues. Germline V lookup: CDR1 MNHEY, CDR2 SMNVEV (reference sequence). Losses at the gene ends were 2 bases for V and 2 bases for J; bases not matched to a gene: 12. The CDR3 loop reads CASSLSAPGQAPTDTQYF. As DNA, the CDR3 is TGTGCCAGCAGTTTAAGCGCTCCGGGACAGGCCCCCACAGATACGCAGTATTTT.

The genes are TRBV7-9 and TRBJ2-2; no clear D. The germline V and J ends were trimmed by 0 bases and 0 bases, with 8 bases remaining between them. Germline CDR1 is SEHNR and CDR2 is FQNEAQ (reference sequence). CDR3 length: 16 amino acids. The DNA of the CDR3 is TGTGCCAGCAGCTTAGCAGGGCCCCCGAACACCGGGGAGCTGTTTTTT. This codes for CASSLAGPPNTGELFF.

The gene calls are TRBV3-1 and TRBJ1-6; possibly TRBD1 for D (5 bases). Germline V gene data show CDR1 as LGHDT and CDR2 as YNNKEL (reference sequence). The ends were cut back, 0 bases at V and 10 bases at J, with 13 bases in the middle. The CDR3 sequence is 15 residues long. CDR3 sequence: CASSQDDRSGSPLHF. The CDR3 DNA is TGTGCCAGCAGCCAAGACGACAGAAGCGGGTCACCCCTCCACTTT. The full variable domain, in which reference TRBV3-1 and TRBJ1-6 provide the parts outside the CDR3, is DTAVSQTPKYLVTQMGNDKSIKCEQNLGHDTMYWYKQDSKKFLKIMFSYNNKELIINETVPNRFSPKSPDKAHLNLHINSLELGDSAVYFCASSQDDRSGSPLHFGNGTRLTVT.

In its sample, this clonotype was seen a few times. The chain carries TRBV27 and TRBJ2-5; D ambiguous. V shed 5 bases and J shed 0 bases, with 16 bases lying between them. The CDR3 contains 16 residues. Germline V gives CDR1 MNHEY, CDR2 SMNVEV (reference sequence). The CDR3 nucleotides read TGTGCCAGCAGTCCTCAGGTTCGGGTGTACCAAGAGACCCAGTACTTC. It specifies CASSPQVRVYQETQYF.

The chain combines TRBV12-5 with TRBJ2-1, with 8 bases fitting TRBD1. CDR3 length: 15 amino acids. With 3 bases clipped from V and 2 bases from J, the junction kept 3 bases outside the gene matches. Germline lookup yields CDR1 LGHNT and CDR2 FRNRAP. CDR3 loop: CASGFRQGPYNEQFF. DNA of the CDR3: TGTGCTAGTGGTTTCCGACAGGGGCCCTACAATGAGCAGTTCTTC.

In its sample, this clonotype was seen a few times. CDR3 protein: CASSVGTSGNPKNIQYF. The CDR3 bases are TGTGCCAGCAGTGTCGGGACTAGCGGGAACCCCAAAAACATTCAGTACTTC. The chain uses TRBV6-6 and TRBJ2-4; TRBD2 matches 13 bases. The germline gives CDR1 MNHNY, CDR2 SVGAGI (reference sequence). The V gene end was trimmed by 5 bases and the J gene end by 2 bases; junction bases not matched to a gene: 6. The CDR3 extends over 17 amino acids.

The chain has TRBV29-1 and TRBJ2-7; 9 nucleotides align to TRBD2. The CDR3 spans 16 residues. The V gene end was trimmed by 0 bases and the J gene end by 3 bases; junction bases not matched to a gene: 9. CDR1 and CDR2 from the germline V gene are SQVTM and ANQGSEA. In DNA form, the CDR3 reads TGCAGCGTTGAAGAGTTGGGGCTAGCGGGAATCTACGAGCAGTACTTC. The encoded protein is CSVEELGLAGIYEQYF.

V gene TRBV4-2 combines with J gene TRBJ2-7; 8 nucleotides align to TRBD1. V was clipped by 4 bases and J by 5 bases; unmatched bases: 7. CDR1 and CDR2 (germline): LGHNA, YNFKEQ. This CDR3 spans 14 amino acids. CDR3 nucleotide sequence: TGTGCCAGCAGCCTTACAGGGGGTGGCAACGAGCAGTACTTC. Protein sequence: CASSLTGGGNEQYF.

J is TRBJ2-6 and V is TRBV7-2; D uncertain. Germline V gene data show CDR1 as SGHTA and CDR2 as FQGNSA. The CDR3 spans 12 residues. CDR3 DNA sequence: TGTGGAGGCTCTTCTGGGGCCAACGTCCTGACTTTC. Its protein product is CGGSSGANVLTF.